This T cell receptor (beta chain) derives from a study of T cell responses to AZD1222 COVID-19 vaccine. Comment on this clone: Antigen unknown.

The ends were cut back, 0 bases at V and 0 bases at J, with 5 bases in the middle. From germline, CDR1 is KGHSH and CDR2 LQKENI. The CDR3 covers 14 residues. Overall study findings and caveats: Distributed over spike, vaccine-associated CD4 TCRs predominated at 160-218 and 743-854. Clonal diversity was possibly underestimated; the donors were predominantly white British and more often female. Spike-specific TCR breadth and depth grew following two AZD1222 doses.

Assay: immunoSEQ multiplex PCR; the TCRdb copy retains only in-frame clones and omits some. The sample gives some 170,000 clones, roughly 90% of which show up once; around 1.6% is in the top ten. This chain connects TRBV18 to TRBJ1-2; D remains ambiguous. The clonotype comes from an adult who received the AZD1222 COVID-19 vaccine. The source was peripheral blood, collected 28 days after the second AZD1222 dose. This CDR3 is CASSPPGANYGYTF. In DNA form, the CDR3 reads TGTGCCAGCTCACCACCCGGGGCTAACTATGGCTACACCTTC.